What follows are 27 T cell receptor beta chains derived from one specimen sequenced in a study of cytomegalovirus exposure and HLA in healthy donors. The PCR had 60 Vbeta and 13 Jbeta primers. The table came from immunoSEQ multiplex PCR; TCRdb's copy has only in-frame clones and leaves some out. The data show about 59,000 clones, 75% to 85% seen once. Sequencing was carried out using PBMCs. These receptors were taken from a woman in her thirties or forties in good health and CMV-seronegative.

Here the CDR3 DNA reads TGTGCCAGCAGCTTGGCTTTTCCTAGCAATGCCTACGAGCAGTACTTC. This translates into CASSLAFPSNAYEQYF. This chain connects TRBV5-6 to TRBJ2-7, with D perhaps matching TRBD2 (5 bases). Trimming took off 0 bases at V and 2 bases at J, with 15 bases between the two ends. Per the germline V gene, CDR1 is SGHDT and CDR2 is YYEEEE. This CDR3 spans 16 amino acids.

J is TRBJ2-2 and V is TRBV5-1; 8 bases are a match to TRBD1. The CDR3 consists of 15 residues. CDR1 SGHRS and CDR2 YFSETQ come from the germline V gene. J was trimmed by 4 bases and V by 5 bases; bases with no gene match: 7. CDR3 DNA: TGCGCCAGCAGTAAAAGGACAGGGCGCACCGGGGAGCTGTTTTTT. Amino acids: CASSKRTGRTGELFF.

This clone was counted once. The same CDR3 arises from other DNA sequences in this sample as well. The chain couples TRBV27 to TRBJ1-5; 7 positions agree with TRBD1. This CDR3 has 15 residues. Germline CDR1 is MNHEY and CDR2 is SMNVEV (reference sequence). With 2 bases clipped from V and 2 bases from J, the junction kept 3 bases outside the gene matches. The CDR3 nucleotides read TGTGCCAGCAGTTTAGGTACAGGGGGCAATCAGCCCCAGCATTTT. Its protein is CASSLGTGGNQPQHF.

The rearrangement links TRBV2 to TRBJ1-1; 10 bases map to TRBD1. Germline values: CDR1 SNHLY, CDR2 FYNNEI. Unmatched junction bases numbered 15, after V lost 6 bases and J lost 5 bases. CDR3 length: 17 amino acids. CDR3 DNA: TGTGCCAGCAGCGAACCCGACAGGGGGCGCGAATCGACTGAAGCTTTCTTT. Encoded protein: CASSEPDRGRESTEAFF.

This sequence joins TRBV14 and TRBJ1-5, with 9 bases fitting TRBD1. This CDR3 is built from 15 residues. Per the germline V gene, CDR1 is SGHDN and CDR2 is FVKESK. V trimming: 4 bases; J trimming: 7 bases; junction bases outside the gene matches: 8. For the CDR3, the DNA is TGTGCCAGCAGCCTGGGACAGGGACGCGGCCAGCCCCAGCATTTT. It codes for CASSLGQGRGQPQHF.

The J gene is TRBJ2-7, the V gene TRBV27; 8 bases are shared with TRBD1. The CDR3 is made up of 16 amino acids. V lost 6 bases to trimming and J lost 4 bases; unmatched junction nucleotides: 14. Germline loops: CDR1 MNHEY, CDR2 SMNVEV (reference sequence). DNA of the CDR3: TGTGCCAGCAGACCCCTGTCGGGACAGGACCTGTACGAGCAGTACTTC. Its translation: CASRPLSGQDLYEQYF.

The chain uses TRBV28 and TRBJ1-5; 7 nucleotides agree with TRBD1. The V segment lost 4 bases and the J segment 4 bases; nucleotides outside the gene matches: 4. This CDR3 is 14 amino acids long. CDR1 MDHEN and CDR2 SYDVKM come from the germline V gene. CDR3 loop: CASSSQQGNQPQHF. The CDR3 bases are TGTGCCAGCAGTTCCCAACAGGGGAATCAGCCCCAGCATTTT.

This clone was detected once. This chain uses TRBV28 with TRBJ2-1, with D tentatively TRBD2 (6 bases). V was shortened by 5 bases and J by 1 base, with 15 bases between the two germline ends. Germline loops: CDR1 MDHEN, CDR2 SYDVKM. The CDR3 is made up of 16 amino acids. The CDR3 DNA reads as TGTGCCAGCAGTGCGTTGGGGGGATTTTCCTACAATGAGCAGTTCTTC. It specifies CASSALGGFSYNEQFF.

The table lists this clone with a few counts. The chain is built from TRBV28 and TRBJ1-2; D gene uncertain. Per germline, CDR1 MDHEN and CDR2 SYDVKM. V gave up 1 base and J gave up 5 bases, with 2 bases separating them. The CDR3 length is 11 residues. Here the CDR3 reads CASSLSYGYTF. For the CDR3, the DNA is TGTGCCAGCAGTTTATCGTATGGCTACACCTTC.

The chain has TRBV10-1 and TRBJ2-5, with D possibly TRBD1 on 5 matching bases. This CDR3 has 13 amino acids. The germline V gene encodes CDR1 WNHNN and CDR2 SYGVQD (reference sequence). Trimming took 3 bases from V and 5 from J, leaving 10 bases between them. CDR3: CASSDRGRETQYF. CDR3 DNA: TGCGCCAGCAGTGATAGGGGAAGGGAGACCCAGTACTTC.

The V gene is TRBV9, the J gene TRBJ1-4; 7 bases map to TRBD1. The CDR3 spans 16 residues. From germline, CDR1 is SGDLS and CDR2 YYNGEE. With 3 bases clipped from V and 5 bases from J, the junction kept 10 bases outside the gene matches. The CDR3 coding sequence is TGTGCCAGCAGCGATAGCGGCGGACAGGCCAATGAAAAACTGTTTTTT. Amino acid sequence: CASSDSGGQANEKLFF.

The chain has TRBV5-1 and TRBJ2-7; D is perhaps TRBD2 (7 bases). Germline CDR1 and CDR2: SGHRS and YFSETQ. The ends were cut back, 4 bases at V and 7 bases at J, with 18 bases in the middle. The CDR3 runs 14 residues. The DNA of the CDR3 is TGCGCCAGCAGCCTAGGCGGGGGCGGCGCTGAGCAGTACTTC. Translated: CASSLGGGGAEQYF.

J is TRBJ2-1 and V is TRBV29-1; TRBD2 is a possible D gene (7 bases). V was clipped by 4 bases and J by 2 bases, with 9 bases between them. This CDR3 spans 13 amino acids. Germline V CDR1 and CDR2: SQVTM, ANQGSEA. The CDR3: CSVGEGAYNEQFF. The CDR3 region has the DNA TGCAGCGTTGGGGAGGGGGCCTACAATGAGCAGTTCTTC.

This sequence joins TRBV15 and TRBJ2-7; 7 bases line up with TRBD2. V lost 0 bases, J lost 3 bases, and 8 bases stayed unmatched. The CDR3 consists of 16 residues. CDR1 and CDR2 from the germline V gene are LNHNV and YYDKDF (reference sequence). CDR3 sequence: CATSRDPGLGIYEQYF. The DNA of the CDR3 is TGTGCCACCAGCAGAGATCCCGGACTAGGGATCTACGAGCAGTACTTC.

CDR3 coding DNA: TGCGCCAGCAGCACCCTCGTCGTGACTAGCCGGGAGCAGTTCTTC. Its translation is CASSTLVVTSREQFF. The chain joins TRBV5-1 to TRBJ2-1, with 7 bases aligning to TRBD2. Germline V lookup: CDR1 SGHRS, CDR2 YFSETQ. Trimming at V came to 4 bases and at J to 10 bases, leaving 14 bases not matched to a gene. This CDR3 region has 15 residues.

This clone has only one observation. This chain joins TRBV27 and TRBJ1-2, with 8 nucleotides matching TRBD1. Germline trimming cut 3 bases from V and 6 bases from J; bases unmatched to any gene: 9. The germline V gene encodes CDR1 MNHEY and CDR2 SMNVEV (reference sequence). The CDR3 length is 15 residues. The CDR3 region is CASSFSQGAGNGYTF. CDR3 in DNA: TGTGCCAGCAGTTTTTCCCAGGGGGCCGGAAATGGCTACACCTTC.

The chain combines TRBV27 with TRBJ1-1, with D maybe TRBD1 (6 bases). Germline CDR1 is MNHEY and CDR2 is SMNVEV (reference sequence). V was clipped by 5 bases and J by 1 base, with 11 bases between them. The CDR3 contains 14 residues. CDR3 protein: CASSPGQRNTEAFF. Here the CDR3 DNA reads TGTGCCAGCAGTCCCGGACAGAGGAACACTGAAGCTTTCTTT.

The gene calls are TRBV5-1 and TRBJ1-2; D is ambiguous. Trimming took 4 bases from V and 6 from J, leaving 16 bases between them. CDR1 is SGHRS, CDR2 YFSETQ, per germline. The CDR3 runs to 14 residues. This CDR3 is CASSPEGREDGYTF. CDR3 nucleotides: TGCGCCAGCAGCCCCGAGGGCCGGGAGGATGGCTACACCTTC.

As DNA, the CDR3 is TGTGCCATTACGGGACAGTTGGGGACCAGAGGGACCGGGGAGCTGTTTTTT. Amino acid sequence: CAITGQLGTRGTGELFF. This sequence joins TRBV28 and TRBJ2-2, with 7 bases matching TRBD1. The germline CDR1 and CDR2 sequences are MDHEN and SYDVKM. J was trimmed by 5 bases and V by 10 bases; bases with no gene match: 19. The CDR3 is 17 amino acids. The full variable domain, rest sourced from reference TRBV28 and TRBJ2-2, is DVKVTQSSRYLVKRTGEKVFLECVQDMDHENMFWYRQDPGLGLRLIYFSYDVKMKEKGDIPEGYSVSREKKERFSLILESASTNQTSMYLCAITGQLGTRGTGELFFGEGSRLTVL.

There are a few counts of this clone. The chain uses TRBV7-8 and TRBJ2-6; D is perhaps TRBD1 (5 bases). This CDR3 contains 15 residues. Germline loops: CDR1 SGHVS, CDR2 FQNEAQ. Trimming pared 0 bases from V and 3 bases from J, leaving 6 bases between. DNA of the CDR3: TGTGCCAGCAGCTTAGCGGGGCTTGGGGCCAACGTCCTGACTTTC. Encoded protein: CASSLAGLGANVLTF.

V and J are TRBV28 and TRBJ1-4; TRBD1 matches at 7 bases. The CDR3 has 13 amino acids. Germline V gene data show CDR1 as MDHEN and CDR2 as SYDVKM. V was pared by 6 bases and J by 5 bases, with 3 bases of the junction left unmatched. The CDR3 spells CASRTTGNEKLFF. The CDR3 nucleotides are TGTGCCAGCAGGACGACAGGGAATGAAAAACTGTTTTTT. The full variable domain, rest sourced from reference TRBV28 and TRBJ1-4, is DVKVTQSSRYLVKRTGEKVFLECVQDMDHENMFWYRQDPGLGLRLIYFSYDVKMKEKGDIPEGYSVSREKKERFSLILESASTNQTSMYLCASRTTGNEKLFFGSGTQLSVL.

V and J are TRBV6-4 and TRBJ2-1; 13 nucleotides line up with TRBD2. Germline V CDR1 and CDR2: MRHNA, SNTAGT. The V segment lost 4 bases and the J segment 8 bases; nucleotides outside the gene matches: 11. This CDR3 is built from 17 residues. The CDR3 loop reads CASSAATTSGRLDEQFF. CDR3 coding DNA: TGTGCCAGCAGTGCCGCAACGACTAGCGGGAGGTTAGATGAGCAGTTCTTC.

The sample holds one count of this clone. The chain couples TRBV5-1 to TRBJ2-7; D not certain. Germline lookup yields CDR1 SGHRS and CDR2 YFSETQ. The CDR3 totals 14 residues. Trimming removed 1 base at V and 0 bases at J, with 8 bases between. The CDR3 reads CASSLIANSYEQYF. Here the CDR3 DNA reads TGCGCCAGCAGCTTGATTGCGAACTCCTACGAGCAGTACTTC.

The chain carries TRBV12-5 and TRBJ1-1, with 7 bases identical to TRBD1. V lost 1 base and J lost 8; bases outside the gene matches: 4. The germline gives CDR1 LGHNT, CDR2 FRNRAP. The CDR3 covers 13 residues. CDR3 sequence reads: CASGLEQGTEAFF. The CDR3, as DNA: TGTGCTAGTGGTTTGGAACAGGGGACGGAAGCTTTCTTT.

This clone was observed a handful of times. V and J are TRBV10-3 and TRBJ2-3; the D gene is possibly TRBD1 (6 bases). The V gene's germline CDR1 is ENHRY and CDR2 SYGVKD. V lost 6 bases and J 2 bases, leaving 18 bases between the germline ends. This CDR3 spans 16 amino acids. The CDR3 bases are TGTGCCATCAGCCCGAGGACAGCACCTTTCACAGATACGCAGTATTTT. As protein: CAISPRTAPFTDTQYF.

V usage is TRBV5-6 and J usage is TRBJ1-5, with TRBD1 matching over 9 bases. This CDR3 spans 15 amino acids. From germline, CDR1 is SGHDT and CDR2 YYEEEE. With 0 bases clipped from V and 10 bases from J, the junction kept 8 bases outside the gene matches. The CDR3 sequence is CASSLAGTGPGPQHF. The CDR3 nucleotides are TGTGCCAGCAGCTTGGCAGGGACAGGGCCCGGACCCCAGCATTTT.

This rearrangement joins TRBV18 to TRBJ2-2; D is perhaps TRBD1 (5 bases). CDR3 length: 16 residues. CDR1 is KGHSH, CDR2 LQKENI, per germline. V was clipped by 3 bases and J by 0 bases, with 11 bases between them. This chain's CDR3 is CASSPPGNANTGELFF. The CDR3 DNA reads as TGTGCCAGCTCACCGCCAGGGAACGCGAACACCGGGGAGCTGTTTTTT.